Listed here are 8 T cell receptor beta chains from one sample, sequenced in a study of T cells in narcolepsy (dated by TCRdb to between 2018 and 2020). Library prep was done by the immunoSEQ multiplex PCR assay. As stored in TCRdb, this immuneACCESS dataset retains in-frame rearrangements with V and J assigned. A fraction of the clones does not appear; measured against another copy, unresolved V genes explain less than half of the discrepancy, and the remainder lacks a known reason. The sample data list some 30,000 clones, and around 90% of these were observed just once. The ten top clones hold about 0.8% of the sample. Sequences were obtained from CD45RA- memory CD4+ T cells from PBMCs. The sample's cell subset or site, from its label and the paper: memory T cells sorted ex vivo from peripheral blood. The origin of the receptors is a human donor with narcolepsy.

The gene calls are TRBV2 and TRBJ1-1; possibly TRBD1 for D (6 bases). The CDR3 contains 14 residues. The germline gives CDR1 SNHLY, CDR2 FYNNEI. Trimming shortened V by 6 bases and J by 4 bases, and 15 bases separated the two germline ends. Here the CDR3 reads CASSGVGGRTEAFF. The CDR3 nucleotides are TGTGCCAGCAGCGGGGTAGGGGGTCGCACTGAAGCTTTCTTT. The full variable domain, in which reference TRBV2 and TRBJ1-1 provide the parts outside the CDR3, is EPEVTQTPSHQVTQMGQEVILRCVPISNHLYFYWYRQILGQKVEFLVSFYNNEISEKSEIFDDQFSVERPDGSNFTLKIRSTKLEDSAMYFCASSGVGGRTEAFFGQGTRLTVV.

The chain is built from TRBV7-6 and TRBJ2-1; TRBD2 might be the D (7 bases). This CDR3 is built from 15 residues. CDR1 and CDR2 from the germline V gene are SGHVS and FNYEAQ. V lost 5 bases and J 4 bases, leaving 15 bases between the germline ends. CDR3 sequence (DNA): TGTGCCAGCAGCCCCCACGGGGGGCGGTACAATGAGCAGTTCTTC. It specifies CASSPHGGRYNEQFF.

This clone appeared a few times. The J gene is TRBJ1-2, the V gene TRBV28, with 8 bases identical to TRBD1. CDR1 is MDHEN, CDR2 SYDVKM, per germline. The CDR3 sequence is 14 residues long. J was trimmed by 6 bases and V by 2 bases; bases with no gene match: 5. CDR3 loop: CASSLDRGGDGYTF. In DNA, the CDR3 is TGTGCCAGCAGTTTAGACAGGGGAGGAGATGGCTACACCTTC.

The CDR3 is CASSLRQKETQYF. The CDR3 DNA sequence: TGCGCCAGCAGCTTGAGACAGAAAGAGACCCAGTACTTC. The rearrangement uses TRBV5-1 and TRBJ2-5; a weak D match, TRBD1 (5 bases). Trimming shortened V by 1 base and J by 3 bases, and 7 bases separated the two germline ends. Germline V gene lookup returns CDR1 SGHRS and CDR2 YFSETQ. The CDR3 consists of 13 residues. Using reference TRBV5-1 and TRBJ2-5 for the parts outside the CDR3, the full variable domain is KAGVTQTPRYLIKTRGQQVTLSCSPISGHRSVSWYQQTPGQGLQFLFEYFSETQRNKGNFPGRFSGRQFSNSRSEMNVSTLELGDSALYLCASSLRQKETQYFGPGTRLLVL.

The rearrangement uses TRBV2 and TRBJ2-7; a weak D match, TRBD2 (6 bases). The germline V gene has CDR1 SNHLY and CDR2 FYNNEI. This CDR3 is built from 15 residues. V lost 8 bases, J lost 4 bases, and 21 bases lay in between. CDR3 loop: CASQRGEKRLYEQYF. The CDR3 nucleotides are TGTGCCAGCCAACGCGGGGAAAAGAGATTGTACGAGCAGTACTTC.

V usage is TRBV4-3 and J usage is TRBJ1-5, with D uncertain. The germline V gene has CDR1 LGHNA and CDR2 YSLEER. This CDR3 has 17 amino acids. The V end lost 0 bases, the J end lost 6 bases, and 18 bases lay between the germline ends. Written as DNA, the CDR3 is TGCGCCAGCAGCCAAGATCTCCCCCGCCGACTGGGTCAGCCCCAGCATTTT. It encodes CASSQDLPRRLGQPQHF.

This chain joins TRBV2 and TRBJ2-5, with 8 nucleotides matching TRBD2. TRBJ2-7 matches the DNA end more closely, so the J call is doubtful. Germline V lookup: CDR1 SNHLY, CDR2 FYNNEI. The CDR3 spans 15 residues. The CDR3 bases are TGTGCCAGCAAAGGAGGAGCGGGAGTTTGGAGCGAGCAGTACTTC. Translated, it gives CASKGGAGVWSEQYF.

This clone was seen a handful of times. This chain joins TRBV12-5 and TRBJ2-4; 9 bases fit TRBD1. Germline assignment: CDR1 LGHNT and CDR2 FRNRAP. The CDR3 contains 16 residues. V was clipped by 4 bases and J by 8 bases; unmatched bases: 12. The CDR3 protein is CASGCGPYDRGDIQYF. The CDR3 DNA follows: TGTGCTAGTGGTTGTGGTCCATACGACAGGGGGGACATTCAGTACTTC.